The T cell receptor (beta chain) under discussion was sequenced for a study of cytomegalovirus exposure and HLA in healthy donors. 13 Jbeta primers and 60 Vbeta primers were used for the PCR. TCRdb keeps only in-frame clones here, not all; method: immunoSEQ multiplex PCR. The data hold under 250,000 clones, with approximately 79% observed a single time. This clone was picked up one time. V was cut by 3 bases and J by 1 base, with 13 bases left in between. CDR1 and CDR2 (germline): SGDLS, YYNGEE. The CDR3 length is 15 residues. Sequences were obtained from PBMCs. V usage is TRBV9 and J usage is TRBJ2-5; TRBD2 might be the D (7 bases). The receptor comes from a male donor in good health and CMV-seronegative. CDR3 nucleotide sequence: TGTGCCAGCAGCGCAGGGGCTAGCGGCCAAGAGACCCAGTACTTC. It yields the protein CASSAGASGQETQYF.